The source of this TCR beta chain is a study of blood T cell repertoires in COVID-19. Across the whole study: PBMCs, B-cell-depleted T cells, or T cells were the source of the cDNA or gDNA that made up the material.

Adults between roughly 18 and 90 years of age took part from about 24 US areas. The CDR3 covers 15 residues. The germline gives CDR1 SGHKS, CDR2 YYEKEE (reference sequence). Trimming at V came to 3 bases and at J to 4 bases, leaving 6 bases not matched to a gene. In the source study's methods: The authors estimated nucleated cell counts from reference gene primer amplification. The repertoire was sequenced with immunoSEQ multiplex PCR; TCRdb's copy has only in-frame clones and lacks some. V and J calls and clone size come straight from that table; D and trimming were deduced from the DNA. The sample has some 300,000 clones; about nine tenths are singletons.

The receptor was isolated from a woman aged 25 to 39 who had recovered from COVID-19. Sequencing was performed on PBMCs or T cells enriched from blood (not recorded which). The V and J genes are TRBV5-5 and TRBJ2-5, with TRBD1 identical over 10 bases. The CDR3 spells CASSWTGGFRETQYF. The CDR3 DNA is TGTGCCAGCAGCTGGACAGGGGGTTTTAGAGAGACCCAGTACTTC.